The sequence of this T cell receptor beta chain was determined in a study of T cells expressing NK-cell markers. Study information: TCR beta repertoires came from sorted CD3+CD56+NKG2C+, CD3+CD56+NKG2C- and CD3+CD56-NKG2C+ T cells. HCMV seropositivity characterized most of the eight sequenced donors, and seronegativity one.

General observations from the study: As a fraction of CD8+ T cells, dominant NKG2C+ clonotypes reached about 1.0-7.5% in roughly 6 donors.

TCRdb re-called the 5' RACE reads, yielding one record per CDR3 amino acid sequence without DNA. The sample spans just under 150,000 distinct CDR3 sequences; the ten largest clones claim 9.5% to 15%. The length of the CDR3 is 17 residues. Per germline, CDR1 MGHRA and CDR2 YSYEKL. Details on this clonotype: Its antigen is currently unknown.

The chain couples TRBV4-1 to TRBJ2-3; TCRdb returns TRBD2, unconfirmable since there is no DNA. This sequence was found in a man aged 18 to 30 in good health. The sequencing sample was made of blood T cells: a sorted CD56 or NKG2C T cell subset, CD4+ or CD8+ T cells, or bulk PBMC T cells (not recorded which). CDR3 sequence: CASSPLTSGRAEDTQYF.